Listed below are T cell receptor beta chains from one sample, sequenced in a study of T cell repertoires in cytomegalovirus infection. TCRdb redid the calling of the reads with MiXCR, one entry per CDR3 protein. This table has hundreds of thousands of distinct CDR3 sequences, roughly a tenth appearing once. The material sequenced was PBMCs. Every receptor here comes from a human donor in good health (CMV status not recorded). Some clones in this sample may be carry-over from other donors' samples. The CDR3 runs from the conserved cysteine through the conserved F or W. The D gene is left open where the match is weak. Expanded clones are given a class, and other clones once, few, many or no size at all.

>TRBJ1-2|many|14|-|TRBV19
CATTRGSPNYGYTF
TGTGCCACCACTCGAGGATCACCTAACTATGGCTACACCTTC
>TRBJ1-5|many|14|TRBD1|TRBV5-5
CASSWTGDSQPQHF
TGTGCCAGCAGCTGGACAGGGGACAGTCAGCCCCAGCATTTT
>TRBJ1-5|-|15|-|TRBV15
CATSRGLGRNQPQHF
TGTGCCACCAGCAGAGGTCTAGGACGCAATCAGCCCCAGCATTTT
>TRBJ2-5|-|12|-|TRBV2
CASSNEAETQYF
TGTGCCAGCAGTAACGAGGCAGAGACCCAGTACTTC
>TRBJ2-3|many|13|-|TRBV6-2/TRBV6-3
CASRSNVRDTQYF
TGTGCCAGCAGATCGAACGTCCGGGATACGCAGTATTTT
>TRBJ2-5|few|12|TRBD2|TRBV29-1
CSGRGGLGTQYF
TGCAGCGGCCGGGGAGGGTTGGGGACCCAGTACTTC
>TRBJ2-3|many|12|-|TRBV7-2
CASSLTRNTQYF
TGTGCCAGCAGCTTAACCCGGAATACGCAGTATTTT
>TRBJ2-3|many|13|-|TRBV29-1
CSVEAPTRDTQYF
TGCAGCGTTGAAGCCCCCACTAGGGATACGCAGTATTTT
>TRBJ1-5|many|15|-|TRBV7-9
CASSLGVTDNQPQHF
TGTGCCAGCAGCCTCGGGGTGACCGATAATCAGCCCCAGCATTTT
>TRBJ1-1|many|14|-|TRBV6-2/TRBV6-3
CASSSPEPNTEAFF
TGTGCCAGCAGTTCCCCAGAACCGAACACTGAAGCTTTCTTT
>TRBJ2-7|few|16|-|TRBV20-1
CSARDRWKTVTYEQYF
TGCAGTGCTAGAGATCGGTGGAAGACGGTTACCTACGAGCAGTACTTC
>TRBJ2-7|-|12|TRBD1|TRBV7-9
CASRRDRGKQYF
TGTGCCAGCAGACGAGACAGGGGCAAGCAGTACTTC
>TRBJ1-1|-|13|TRBD1|TRBV20-1
CGASKGARTEAFF
TGCGGTGCTAGCAAGGGGGCCAGAACTGAAGCTTTCTTT
>TRBJ2-2|-|14|-|TRBV20-1
CSARQGSNTGELFF
TGCAGTGCTAGACAGGGGTCAAACACCGGGGAGCTGTTTTTT
>TRBJ2-5|many|13|TRBD1|TRBV7-8
CASSSDRAGTQYF
TGTGCCAGCAGCTCTGACAGGGCGGGGACCCAGTACTTC
>TRBJ2-6|-|16|-|TRBV7-9
CASSTGRFSGANVLTF
TGTGCCAGCAGCACCGGACGGTTCTCTGGGGCCAACGTCCTGACTTTC
>TRBJ2-6|many|14|-|TRBV28
CASRPRSGANVLTF
TGTGCCAGCAGGCCCCGCTCTGGGGCCAACGTCCTGACTTTC
>TRBJ2-4|many|11|TRBD1|TRBV29-1
CSVDRGNIQYF
TGCAGCGTTGACAGGGGGAACATTCAGTACTTC
>TRBJ2-2|-|16|-|TRBV28
CASSLFRSVTPGELFF
TGTGCCAGCAGTTTATTCAGGAGCGTAACGCCCGGGGAGCTGTTTTTT
>TRBJ2-5|many|17|TRBD2|TRBV7-2
CASSTPSRGGGRKTQYF
TGTGCCAGCAGCACCCCCTCGCGCGGGGGGGGGAGGAAGACCCAGTACTTC
>TRBJ2-5|many|16|TRBD1|TRBV4-2
CASSQLGQEVQETQYF
TGTGCCAGCAGCCAGTTGGGACAGGAAGTCCAAGAGACCCAGTACTTC
>TRBJ2-1|many|15|TRBD2|TRBV5-1
CASSLGTGLAGEQFF
TGCGCCAGCAGCTTGGGCACGGGACTAGCGGGGGAGCAGTTCTTC
>TRBJ2-7|-|13|-|TRBV5-6
CASSPLPSQLQYF
TGTGCCAGCAGCCCTCTGCCGAGCCAACTGCAGTACTTC
>TRBJ2-1|few|16|TRBD2|TRBV3-1
CASSPWGGGTSNEQFF
TGTGCCAGCAGCCCTTGGGGCGGGGGTACAAGCAATGAGCAGTTCTTC
>TRBJ2-3|many|14|-|TRBV6-1
CASTRQGSTDTQYF
TGTGCCAGCACCAGGCAGGGGTCCACAGATACGCAGTATTTT
>TRBJ2-7|many|15|-|TRBV14
CASSPGPLRDYEQYF
TGTGCCAGCAGCCCGGGACCTTTGAGGGACTACGAGCAGTACTTC
>TRBJ2-1|many|16|-|TRBV5-4
CASSLHPGSSYNEQFF
TGTGCCAGCAGCTTGCATCCCGGTAGCTCCTACAATGAGCAGTTCTTC
>TRBJ1-2|-|18|TRBD1|TRBV7-9
CASSLLLKRTGDYYGYTF
TGTGCCAGCAGCTTACTTCTGAAACGAACAGGGGACTACTATGGCTACACCTTC